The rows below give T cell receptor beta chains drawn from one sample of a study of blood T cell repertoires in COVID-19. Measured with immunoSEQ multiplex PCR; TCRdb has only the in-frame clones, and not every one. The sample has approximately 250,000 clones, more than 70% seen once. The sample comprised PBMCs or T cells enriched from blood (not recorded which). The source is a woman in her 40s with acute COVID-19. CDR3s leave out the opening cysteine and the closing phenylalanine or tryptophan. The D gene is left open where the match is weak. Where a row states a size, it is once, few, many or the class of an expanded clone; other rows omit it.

ASSPRDNSNYGYT,TRBV9,TRBJ1-2,NA,NA
ATRDTNTEAF,TRBV6-5,TRBJ1-1,NA,NA
ASSLAYDYGDTQY,TRBV11-2,TRBJ2-3,NA,NA
ATEGGTTDTQY,TRBV24-1,TRBJ2-3,NA,NA
AWSVHYNEQF,TRBV30,TRBJ2-1,NA,NA
ASSLFRGMNTEAF,TRBV28,TRBJ1-1,NA,NA
ASSLYIEGLNIQY,TRBV28,TRBJ2-4,NA,NA
SVEGLTGAQPQH,TRBV29-1,TRBJ1-5,NA,TRBD1
ASSTQGSSVRGGYT,TRBV28,TRBJ1-2,NA,NA
ASSFPTSGRDQETQY,TRBV7-9,TRBJ2-5,NA,TRBD2
ASSSGGLNTEAF,TRBV10-1,TRBJ1-1,once,NA
ATSRGSHSGLSNQPQH,TRBV15,TRBJ1-5,NA,NA
ASSFGSGAF,TRBV12-3/TRBV12-4,TRBJ1-1,NA,NA
ASSLPTRAMDTEAF,TRBV28,TRBJ1-1,NA,NA
ATSDFVSGSTYEQF,TRBV24-1,TRBJ2-1,NA,TRBD2
ASSQDVFAEDQPQH,TRBV4-2,TRBJ1-5,NA,NA
ASSLRGDSYNSPLH,TRBV7-9,TRBJ1-6,NA,NA
ASSPPTDFNEQF,TRBV18,TRBJ2-1,NA,NA
ASSPPSTGELF,TRBV18,TRBJ2-2,NA,NA
ASSPGPQDFDQPQH,TRBV7-9,TRBJ1-5,NA,NA
ATSRDRGSSYEQY,TRBV15,TRBJ2-7,NA,NA
ASRNFLVYEAF,TRBV30,TRBJ1-1,NA,NA
ASSYQGAQPQH,TRBV11-2,TRBJ1-5,NA,NA
ASSQGISQPQH,TRBV3-1/TRBV3-2,TRBJ1-5,NA,NA
ASSPVTGNEQY,TRBV18,TRBJ2-7,once,TRBD1
ASSFLRARSTFHTDTQY,TRBV11-2,TRBJ2-3,NA,NA
ASSELADTGELF,TRBV25-1,TRBJ2-2,NA,TRBD2
ASSQGGGLSYNEQF,TRBV4-1,TRBJ2-1,NA,TRBD2
ASSEVLNTGELF,TRBV25-1,TRBJ2-2,NA,NA
ASSSPQGDQPQH,TRBV28,TRBJ1-5,few,TRBD1
ASRPGTGANTGELF,TRBV27,TRBJ2-2,NA,TRBD1
ASSSEGNNEQF,TRBV18,TRBJ2-1,NA,NA
ASSIAGQHQPQH,TRBV19,TRBJ1-5,few,NA
AISDPTGAGYT,TRBV10-3,TRBJ1-2,NA,TRBD1
ASSFPGDYGYT,TRBV28,TRBJ1-2,NA,NA
AIRETELSSGANVLT,TRBV10-3,TRBJ2-6,few,NA